The following is a T cell receptor beta chain sequence with its context. As processed by the authors: The assay estimated nucleated cells by amplifying reference gene primers. The table came from immunoSEQ multiplex PCR; TCRdb's copy has only in-frame clones and leaves some out. V and J calls and clone size are given by that table; D and trimming were obtained from the DNA. The sample carries about 190,000 clones, around 80% recorded once. The source of the sample is a study of blood T cell repertoires in COVID-19. Germline V gives CDR1 SGDLS, CDR2 YYNGEE. The CDR3 runs 15 residues. V was trimmed by 3 bases and J by 5 bases, leaving 15 bases between them.

This sequence originates from a woman in her 50s with acute or convalescent COVID-19. The chain uses TRBV9 and TRBJ2-1; possibly TRBD1 for D (5 bases). Sequenced: peripheral blood. The CDR3 loop is CASSESLQVNNEQFF. The CDR3 DNA reads as TGTGCCAGCAGCGAATCTTTACAGGTCAACAATGAGCAGTTCTTC. Filled out from reference TRBV9 and TRBJ2-1, the complete variable domain reads DSGVTQTPKHLITATGQRVTLRCSPRSGDLSVYWYQQSLDQGLQFLIQYYNGEERAKGNILERFSAQQFPDLHSELNLSSLELGDSALYFCASSESLQVNNEQFFGPGTRLTVL.